Listed below are T cell receptor beta chains from one sample, sequenced in a study of regulatory T cells in long-lasting Graves disease. MiXCR, applied by TCRdb to the multiplex PCR reads, yields one record per CDR3 protein. The sample has some 460,000 distinct CDR3 sequences, 15% to 20% seen once. These data also featured in a second study, about T cells in Graves' hyperthyroidism and ophthalmopathy.

Sequencing was performed on peripheral blood mononuclear cells (PBMCs), taken at new diagnosis, from a patient treated with antithyroid drugs. The source is a man between 40 and 49 years old with Graves disease. The CDR3 runs from the conserved cysteine through the conserved F or W. The order of the fields is J gene, V gene, CDR3 length, CDR3 protein.

J: TRBJ2-3
V: TRBV5-1
length: 15
CDR3: CASSQRLTSTDTQYF

J: TRBJ2-5
V: TRBV20-1
length: 14
CDR3: CSAIRLAGGETQYF

J: TRBJ2-3
V: TRBV30
length: 16
CDR3: CAWSVQRGRQADTQYF

J: TRBJ1-5
V: TRBV28
length: 13
CDR3: CASSRDRVQPQHF

J: TRBJ1-5
V: TRBV28
length: 14
CDR3: CASKGRQGNQPQHF

J: TRBJ2-1
V: TRBV5-1
length: 14
CDR3: CASSLRHLYNEQFF

J: TRBJ2-3
V: TRBV6-2/TRBV6-3
length: 17
CDR3: CASSLRTSGSRTDTQYF

J: TRBJ2-1
V: TRBV3-1
length: 15
CDR3: CASSQGTGGGNEQFF

J: TRBJ1-1
V: TRBV7-9
length: 14
CDR3: CASSFPTRATEAFF

J: TRBJ2-2
V: TRBV7-6
length: 17
CDR3: CASSLFGTSGSGGELFF

J: TRBJ2-3
V: TRBV5-1
length: 14
CDR3: CASSFNAGTDTQYF

J: TRBJ2-7
V: TRBV5-5
length: 14
CDR3: CASSTGQVGYEQYF

J: TRBJ2-1
V: TRBV14
length: 16
CDR3: CASSQGGLAGQMEQFF

J: TRBJ2-5
V: TRBV11-2
length: 16
CDR3: CASSSELAGGRETQYF

J: TRBJ2-7
V: TRBV7-9
length: 14
CDR3: CASSSVGGVYEQYF

J: TRBJ1-6
V: TRBV5-1
length: 13
CDR3: CASREGRNSPLHF

J: TRBJ2-3
V: TRBV6-5
length: 15
CDR3: CASSYRSGGTDTQYF

J: TRBJ2-7
V: TRBV6-2/TRBV6-3
length: 14
CDR3: CASIQDRGAGEQYF

J: TRBJ2-5
V: TRBV13
length: 14
CDR3: CASSPLADQETQYF

J: TRBJ2-7
V: TRBV28
length: 13
CDR3: CASSLQGTHEQYF

J: TRBJ2-2
V: TRBV7-9
length: 13
CDR3: CASSIRGSGELFF

J: TRBJ1-5
V: TRBV28
length: 16
CDR3: CASSLRWTDSNQPQHF

J: TRBJ1-1
V: TRBV6-1
length: 16
CDR3: CASSLGQGGENTEAFF

J: TRBJ2-2
V: TRBV20-1
length: 16
CDR3: CSARSPKGGGTGELFF

J: TRBJ1-1
V: TRBV3-1
length: 11
CDR3: CASSANYKAFF

J: TRBJ2-1
V: TRBV5-5
length: 13
CDR3: CASSSTSGSEQFF